This TCR beta chain was identified during a study of blood T cell repertoires in COVID-19. The CDR3 totals 15 residues. Trimming removed 1 base at V and 1 base at J, with 10 bases between. Germline CDR1 and CDR2: SGHAT and FQNNGV. TCRdb keeps only in-frame clones here, not all; method: immunoSEQ multiplex PCR. This table has roughly 86,000 clones, 80% to 85% appearing once. The source material was peripheral blood. The rearrangement uses TRBV11-2 and TRBJ1-1, with D possibly being TRBD1 (6 bases). This receptor was taken from a man aged 55 to 69 with acute or convalescent COVID-19. The CDR3 here is CASSLGQERNTEAFF. The CDR3 nucleotides read TGTGCCAGCAGCTTAGGACAGGAGAGGAACACTGAAGCTTTCTTT.